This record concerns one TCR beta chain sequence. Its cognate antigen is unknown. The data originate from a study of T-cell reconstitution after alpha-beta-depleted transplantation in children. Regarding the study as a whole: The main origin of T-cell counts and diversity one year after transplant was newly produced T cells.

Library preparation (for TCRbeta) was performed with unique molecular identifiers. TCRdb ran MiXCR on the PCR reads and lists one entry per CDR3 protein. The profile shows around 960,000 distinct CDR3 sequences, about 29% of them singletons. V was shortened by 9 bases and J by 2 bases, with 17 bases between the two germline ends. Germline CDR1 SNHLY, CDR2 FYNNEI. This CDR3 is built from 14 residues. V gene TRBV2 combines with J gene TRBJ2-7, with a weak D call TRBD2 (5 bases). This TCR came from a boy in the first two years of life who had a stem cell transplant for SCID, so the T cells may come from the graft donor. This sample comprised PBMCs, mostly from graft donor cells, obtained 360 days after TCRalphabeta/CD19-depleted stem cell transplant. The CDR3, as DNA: TGTGCCAGTGCAAACCGGGAATTGACCTACGAGCAGTACTTC. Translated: CASANRELTYEQYF.